The clone carrying this T cell receptor beta chain was seen only a few times. V shed 4 bases, J shed 3 bases, and the junction held 3 bases outside the gene matches. CDR1 and CDR2 from the germline V gene are SGHRS and YFSETQ. The CDR3 runs to 14 residues. The data were obtained in a study of regulatory T cells in long-lasting Graves disease. Described time point: newly diagnosed GD, antithyroid drugs for less than 3 months. Following extraction of RNA from PBMCs, that RNA was used to make the TCR library. CDR3-region Arm-PCR and iRepertoire HTBI primers produced the TCR beta libraries. MiXCR was run by TCRdb on the multiplex PCR reads, yielding one entry per CDR3 protein. This sample has about 420,000 distinct CDR3 sequences, with less than 20% found just once. This sample was also put to use in a study of T cells in Graves' hyperthyroidism and ophthalmopathy.

The source of this sequence is a woman aged 18-29 years with Graves disease. The sample was peripheral blood mononuclear cells (PBMCs), taken at new diagnosis, from a patient treated with antithyroid drugs. The chain links TRBV5-1 to TRBJ2-3; TRBD1 matches 9 bases. The CDR3 DNA reads as TGCGCCAGCAGCAAAGGACAGGGGACAGATACGCAGTATTTT. Protein sequence: CASSKGQGTDTQYF.